This record concerns one T cell receptor beta chain sequence. Clones were read by immunoSEQ multiplex PCR, and TCRdb kept only the in-frame ones, dropping some. The data contain fewer than 200,000 clones, about 90% of them singletons. This record comes from a study of cytomegalovirus exposure and HLA in healthy donors. V was pared by 0 bases and J by 3 bases, with 2 bases between. CDR3 length: 13 amino acids. The germline gives CDR1 SGHTA, CDR2 FQGNSA. Sequenced material: PBMCs. The source is a woman aged 18-29 years in good health and CMV-seropositive. This chain connects TRBV7-2 to TRBJ2-2, with no clear D. CDR3 amino acids: CASSLAYTGELFF. The CDR3, as DNA: TGTGCCAGCAGCTTAGCCTACACCGGGGAGCTGTTTTTT.